The 15 T cell receptor beta chains presented below share a single source sample, sequenced in a study of T cells in Graves' hyperthyroidism and ophthalmopathy. TCR beta CDR3 sequences were amplified from RNA transcripts. TCR CDR3 underwent first-round RT-PCR with the HTBI primer set. TCRdb itself ran the multiplex PCR reads through MiXCR, one entry per CDR3 protein. The sample holds around 540,000 distinct CDR3 sequences, around 45% seen once. The specimen sequenced was peripheral blood or thyroid tissue (not recorded which). The receptors derive from a woman between 18 and 30 years old with Graves' hyperthyroidism.

The chain carries TRBV11-2 and TRBJ2-7; D is perhaps TRBD1 (5 bases). The CDR3 contains 13 residues. The germline gives CDR1 SGHAT, CDR2 FQNNGV. V gave up 8 bases and J gave up 3 bases, with 14 bases separating them. The CDR3 DNA follows: TGTGCCAGCTCCCCGACAGCGAACTACGAGCAGTACTTC. It is translated as CASSPTANYEQYF.

The chain carries TRBV6-2 or TRBV6-3 and TRBJ1-4; 7 bases map to TRBD1. Trimming removed 4 bases from V and 5 bases from J; junction bases left unmatched: 4. This CDR3 contains 14 residues. Per the germline V gene, CDR1 is MNHEY and CDR2 is SVGEGT. CDR3 sequence (DNA): TGTGCCAGCAGTTCCGGGACAGAAAATGAAAAACTGTTTTTT. Translating it yields CASSSGTENEKLFF.

The chain couples TRBV7-6 to TRBJ2-2; TRBD2 matches at 9 bases. This CDR3 contains 17 residues. Trimming removed 1 base from V and 0 bases from J; junction bases left unmatched: 3. Germline CDR1 and CDR2: SGHVS and FNYEAQ. CDR3 region: CASSLDASGTNTGELFF. In DNA, the CDR3 is TGTGCCAGCAGCTTAGATGCTAGCGGGACGAACACCGGGGAGCTGTTTTTT.

V and J are TRBV15 and TRBJ2-6; a weak D match, TRBD2 (6 bases). The V end was cut by 0 bases, the J end by 10 bases, with 16 bases between. Germline V gene sequence: CDR1 LNHNV, CDR2 YYDKDF (reference sequence). This CDR3 contains 16 residues. The chain's CDR3 is CATSRDLGPGGNVLTF. The CDR3 nucleotides read TGTGCCACCAGCAGAGATCTGGGCCCCGGGGGAAACGTCCTGACTTTC.

This clonotype has at least ten counts. The rearrangement links TRBV2 to TRBJ1-5; the D is unclear. This CDR3 region has 12 residues. The germline V gene has CDR1 SNHLY and CDR2 FYNNEI. V gave up 1 base and J gave up 6 bases, with 4 bases separating them. The CDR3 reads CASSEGTQPQHF. CDR3 nucleotides: TGTGCCAGCAGTGAAGGAACTCAGCCCCAGCATTTT.

This clonotype was observed a few times. The chain recombines TRBV7-9 with TRBJ1-4; TRBD1 matches 8 bases. The V gene end was trimmed by 7 bases and the J gene end by 12 bases; junction bases not matched to a gene: 7. CDR1 and CDR2 (germline): SEHNR, FQNEAQ (reference sequence). This CDR3 is 12 amino acids long. CDR3 loop: CASTLDRDELFF. Written as DNA, the CDR3 is TGTGCCAGCACCCTGGACAGGGACGAACTGTTTTTT.

The CDR3: CASSIGRQGAAEAFF. The CDR3, as DNA: TGTGCCAGTAGTATAGGTCGCCAGGGGGCGGCTGAAGCTTTCTTT. V gene TRBV19 combines with J gene TRBJ1-1, with 8 bases lining up with TRBD1. Looked up from germline, CDR1 is LNHDA and CDR2 is SQIVND (reference sequence). The CDR3 length is 15 residues. J was trimmed by 6 bases and V by 1 base; bases with no gene match: 7. Combining the CDR3 with reference TRBV19 and TRBJ1-1 gives the whole variable domain DGGITQSPKYLFRKEGQNVTLSCEQNLNHDAMYWYRQDPGQGLRLIYYSQIVNDFQKGDIAEGYSVSREKKESFPLTVTSAQKNPTAFYLCASSIGRQGAAEAFFGQGTRLTVV.

At least ten counts were recorded for this clonotype. This sequence joins TRBV2 and TRBJ2-7, with 8 bases lining up with TRBD1. The CDR3 runs to 13 residues. The junction had 5 bases not matched to a gene; V was cut back by 7 bases and J by 3 bases. Looked up from germline, CDR1 is SNHLY and CDR2 is FYNNEI. The CDR3 spells CASISGGFYEQYF. The DNA of the CDR3 is TGTGCCAGCATCTCAGGGGGCTTCTACGAGCAGTACTTC.

V usage is TRBV12-3 or TRBV12-4 and J usage is TRBJ1-5, with D possibly TRBD1 on 5 matching bases. The CDR3 loop spans 14 amino acids. This chain's CDR3 is CASSPRVSNQPQHF. The CDR3 region has the DNA TGTGCTAGTAGTCCCAGGGTAAGCAATCAGCCCCAGCATTTT.

The chain couples TRBV29-1 to TRBJ1-2; TRBD1 matches 7 bases. V trimming: 7 bases; J trimming: 5 bases; junction bases outside the gene matches: 10. The CDR3 extends over 13 amino acids. Germline CDR1 is SQVTM and CDR2 is ANQGSEA. The CDR3 DNA reads TGCAGCGCAGCCGGGACAGAGATGTATGGCTACACCTTC. It is translated as CSAAGTEMYGYTF.

V and J are TRBV7-9 and TRBJ2-6; 10 positions match TRBD1. Germline CDR1 and CDR2: SEHNR and FQNEAQ (reference sequence). This CDR3 has 17 residues. The V and J ends lost 5 bases and 3 bases, in that order; junction bases with no gene match: 7. CDR3 sequence reads: CASSQGQGLSGANVLTF. As DNA, the CDR3 is TGTGCCAGCAGCCAGGGACAGGGGCTGAGTGGGGCCAACGTCCTGACTTTC.

This clonotype was picked up many times. The J gene is TRBJ2-2, the V gene TRBV29-1; maybe TRBD1 (6 bases). V lost 6 bases to trimming and J lost 2 bases, with 10 bases between them. Germline V lookup: CDR1 SQVTM, CDR2 ANQGSEA. This CDR3 is 13 amino acids long. The CDR3 here is CSVWTANTGELFF. The CDR3 bases are TGCAGCGTGTGGACAGCCAACACCGGGGAGCTGTTTTTT.

Many counts were recorded for this clonotype. This chain joins TRBV29-1 and TRBJ2-5; D tentatively fits TRBD1 or TRBD2 (5 bases each). The CDR3 has 14 residues. The germline CDR1 and CDR2 sequences are SQVTM and ANQGSEA. Trimming cost V 1 base and J 2 bases, with 11 bases left between them. CDR3 amino acids: CSVEAGTRQETQYF. In DNA form, the CDR3 reads TGCAGCGTTGAAGCCGGGACGAGGCAAGAGACCCAGTACTTC.

In its sample, this clonotype was seen a few times. The chain recombines TRBV19 with TRBJ2-7; 9 bases match TRBD1. Germline CDR1 and CDR2: LNHDA and SQIVND (reference sequence). J gave up 5 bases and V 5 bases, and 7 bases lay outside the gene matches. This CDR3 comprises 14 residues. The CDR3 sequence: CASSWTGVGDEQYF. CDR3 in DNA: TGTGCCAGTAGTTGGACAGGGGTGGGAGACGAGCAGTACTTC.

This clonotype was counted many times. The gene calls are TRBV29-1 and TRBJ1-2; D possibly corresponds to TRBD1 (5 bases). Germline V CDR1 and CDR2: SQVTM, ANQGSEA. V gave up 6 bases and J gave up 3 bases, with 11 bases separating them. The CDR3 has 12 residues. CDR3 protein: CSVRDVYYGYTF. DNA of the CDR3: TGCAGCGTGAGGGACGTATACTATGGCTACACCTTC.